This paragraph reports one T cell receptor (beta chain). Its antigen is undetermined. This CDR3 is built from 13 residues. Germline CDR1 LNHDA, CDR2 SQIVND (reference sequence). Trimming cost V 11 bases and J 2 bases, with 13 bases left between them. This sample was taken from a study of cytomegalovirus exposure and HLA in healthy donors. Study-wide results and limits: Most of the TCR beta V segments (in an earlier analysis) were productive either about 87% or about 30% of the time. Later analysis associated a missense DCLRE1C variant with TCR beta V- and J-gene trimming.

It was with 60 Vbeta and 13 Jbeta primers that the PCR ran. The assay was immunoSEQ multiplex PCR, and TCRdb's table has in-frame clones only and misses some. In all, the sample yields 38,000 or so clones. The sample was PBMCs. The origin of this receptor is a man aged 35-49 years in good health and CMV-seropositive. V usage is TRBV19 and J usage is TRBJ1-5; tentative D call: TRBD1 (6 bases). The CDR3 is CARKGGGNQPQHF. The CDR3 nucleotides are TGTGCCCGCAAGGGGGGGGGCAATCAGCCCCAGCATTTT.